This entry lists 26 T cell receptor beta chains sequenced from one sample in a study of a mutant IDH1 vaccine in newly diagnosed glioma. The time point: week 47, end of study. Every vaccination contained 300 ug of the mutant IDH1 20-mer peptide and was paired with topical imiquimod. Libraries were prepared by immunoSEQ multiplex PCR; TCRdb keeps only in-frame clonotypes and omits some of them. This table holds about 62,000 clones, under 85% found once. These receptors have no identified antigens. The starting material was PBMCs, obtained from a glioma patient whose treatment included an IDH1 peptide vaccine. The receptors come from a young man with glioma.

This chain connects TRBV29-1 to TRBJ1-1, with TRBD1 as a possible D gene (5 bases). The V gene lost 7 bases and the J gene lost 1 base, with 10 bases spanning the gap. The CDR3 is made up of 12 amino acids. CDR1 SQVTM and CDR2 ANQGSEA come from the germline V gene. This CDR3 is CSGGHRNTEAFF. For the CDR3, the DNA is TGCAGCGGCGGACATCGGAACACTGAAGCTTTCTTT.

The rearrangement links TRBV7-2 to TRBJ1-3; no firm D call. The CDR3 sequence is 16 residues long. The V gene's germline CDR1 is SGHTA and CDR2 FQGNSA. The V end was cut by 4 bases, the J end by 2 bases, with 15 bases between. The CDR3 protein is CASSSAERAPGNTIYF. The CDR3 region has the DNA TGTGCCAGCAGCTCGGCTGAGAGGGCGCCTGGAAACACCATATATTTT.

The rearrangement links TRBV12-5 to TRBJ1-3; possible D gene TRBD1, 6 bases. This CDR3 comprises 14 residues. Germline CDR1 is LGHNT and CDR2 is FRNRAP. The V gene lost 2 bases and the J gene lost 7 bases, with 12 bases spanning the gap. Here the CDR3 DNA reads TGTGCTAGTGGTTTGTCAGGGGCACGGAACACCATATATTTT. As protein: CASGLSGARNTIYF.

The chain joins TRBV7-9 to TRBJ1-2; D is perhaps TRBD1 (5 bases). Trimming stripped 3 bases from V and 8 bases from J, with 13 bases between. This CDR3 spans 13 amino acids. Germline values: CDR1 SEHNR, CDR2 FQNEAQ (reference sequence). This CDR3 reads CASSFVGVGGYTF. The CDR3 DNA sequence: TGTGCCAGCAGCTTCGTGGGGGTGGGAGGCTACACCTTC.

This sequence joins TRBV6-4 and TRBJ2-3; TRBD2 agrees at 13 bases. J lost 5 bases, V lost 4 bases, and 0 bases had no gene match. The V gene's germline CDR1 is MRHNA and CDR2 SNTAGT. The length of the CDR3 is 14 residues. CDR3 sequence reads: CASSGTSGGDTQYF. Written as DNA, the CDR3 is TGTGCCAGCAGTGGGACTAGCGGGGGAGATACGCAGTATTTT.

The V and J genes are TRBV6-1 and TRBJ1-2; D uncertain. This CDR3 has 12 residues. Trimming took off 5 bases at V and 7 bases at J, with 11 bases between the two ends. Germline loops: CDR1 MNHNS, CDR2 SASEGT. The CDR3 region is CASSWNPGGYTF. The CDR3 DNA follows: TGTGCCAGCAGTTGGAACCCCGGTGGCTACACCTTC.

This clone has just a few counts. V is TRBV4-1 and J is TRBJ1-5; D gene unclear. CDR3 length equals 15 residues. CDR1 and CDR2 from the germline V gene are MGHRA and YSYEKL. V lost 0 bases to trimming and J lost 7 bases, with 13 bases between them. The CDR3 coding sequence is TGCGCCAGCAGCCAAGAGAGGACGGCCCTACAGCCCCAGCATTTT. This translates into CASSQERTALQPQHF.

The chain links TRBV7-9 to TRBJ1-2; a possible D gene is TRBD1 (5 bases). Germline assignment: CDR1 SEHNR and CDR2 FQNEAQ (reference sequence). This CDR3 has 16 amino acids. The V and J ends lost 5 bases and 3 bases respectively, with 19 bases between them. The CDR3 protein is CASSPYNPTGDYGYTF. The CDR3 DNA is TGTGCCAGCAGCCCCTACAACCCAACGGGGGACTATGGCTACACCTTC.

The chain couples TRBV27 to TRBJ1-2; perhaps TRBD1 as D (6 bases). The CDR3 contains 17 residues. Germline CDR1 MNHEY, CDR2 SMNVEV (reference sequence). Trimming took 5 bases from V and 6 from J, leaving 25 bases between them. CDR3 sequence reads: CASSPRPGAKLRDGYTF. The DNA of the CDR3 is TGTGCCAGCAGTCCCCGTCCGGGGGCGAAGTTGCGGGATGGCTACACCTTC.

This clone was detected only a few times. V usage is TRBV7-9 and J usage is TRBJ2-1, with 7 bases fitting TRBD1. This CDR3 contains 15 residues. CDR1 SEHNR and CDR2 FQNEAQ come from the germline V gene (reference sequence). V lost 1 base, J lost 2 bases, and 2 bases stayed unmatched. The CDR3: CASSLEGAPYNEQFF. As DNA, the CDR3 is TGTGCCAGCAGCTTAGAGGGGGCCCCCTACAATGAGCAGTTCTTC.

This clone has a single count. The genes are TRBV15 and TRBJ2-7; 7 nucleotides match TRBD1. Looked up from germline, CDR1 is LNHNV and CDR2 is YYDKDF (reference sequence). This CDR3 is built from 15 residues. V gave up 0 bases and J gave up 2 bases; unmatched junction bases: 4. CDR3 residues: CATSRDYGTAYEQYF. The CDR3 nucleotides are TGTGCCACCAGCAGAGATTATGGGACAGCCTACGAGCAGTACTTC.

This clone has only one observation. The CDR3 region has the DNA TGCGCCAGCAGCCCTGGAAGGGGTGGCAATTCACCCCTCCACTTT. Translating gives CASSPGRGGNSPLHF. The J gene is TRBJ1-6, the V gene TRBV5-1; perhaps TRBD1 as D (5 bases). The length of the CDR3 is 15 residues. V shed 4 bases and J shed 7 bases, with 15 bases lying between them. Germline-derived CDR1 and CDR2 are SGHRS and YFSETQ.

The CDR3 spells CASHGGEEEQYF. The CDR3 DNA reads TGTGCCAGCCACGGTGGGGAAGAAGAGCAGTACTTC. The genes are TRBV5-6 and TRBJ2-7, with D uncertain. Germline V CDR1 and CDR2: SGHDT, YYEEEE. The CDR3 consists of 12 residues. Trimming removed 7 bases at V and 7 bases at J, with 15 bases between.

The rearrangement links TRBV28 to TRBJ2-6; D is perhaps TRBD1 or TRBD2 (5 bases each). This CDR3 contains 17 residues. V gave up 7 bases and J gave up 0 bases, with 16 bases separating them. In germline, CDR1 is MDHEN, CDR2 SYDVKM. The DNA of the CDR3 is TGTGCCAGCAACCGGGACGGAATATCCTCTGGGGCCAACGTCCTGACTTTC. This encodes CASNRDGISSGANVLTF.

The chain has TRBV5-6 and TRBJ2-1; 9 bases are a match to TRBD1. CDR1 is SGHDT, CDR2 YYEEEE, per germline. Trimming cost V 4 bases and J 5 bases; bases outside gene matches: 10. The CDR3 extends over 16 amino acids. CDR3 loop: CASSPLRTGGNNEQFF. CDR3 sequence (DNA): TGTGCCAGCAGCCCCTTACGAACAGGGGGCAACAATGAGCAGTTCTTC.

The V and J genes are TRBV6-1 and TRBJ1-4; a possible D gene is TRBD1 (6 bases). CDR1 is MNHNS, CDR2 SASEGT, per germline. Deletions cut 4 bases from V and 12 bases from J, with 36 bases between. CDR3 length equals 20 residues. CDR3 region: CASSVTGPGADWLGFLELFF. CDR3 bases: TGTGCCAGCAGTGTAACAGGACCGGGGGCTGATTGGCTAGGTTTCCTGGAACTGTTTTTT.

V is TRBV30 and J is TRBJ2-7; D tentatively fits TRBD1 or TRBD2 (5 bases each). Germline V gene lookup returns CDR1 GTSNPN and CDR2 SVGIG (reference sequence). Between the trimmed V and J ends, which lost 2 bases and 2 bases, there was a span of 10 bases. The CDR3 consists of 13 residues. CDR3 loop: CAWSKGTPYEQYF. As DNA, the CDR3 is TGTGCCTGGAGTAAGGGGACCCCCTACGAGCAGTACTTC.

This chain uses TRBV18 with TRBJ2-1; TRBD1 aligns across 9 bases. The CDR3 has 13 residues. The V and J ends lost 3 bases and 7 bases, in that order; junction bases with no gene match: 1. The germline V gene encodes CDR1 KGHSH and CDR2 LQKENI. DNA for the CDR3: TGTGCCAGCTCACCTGGGACAGGGAATGAGCAGTTCTTC. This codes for CASSPGTGNEQFF.

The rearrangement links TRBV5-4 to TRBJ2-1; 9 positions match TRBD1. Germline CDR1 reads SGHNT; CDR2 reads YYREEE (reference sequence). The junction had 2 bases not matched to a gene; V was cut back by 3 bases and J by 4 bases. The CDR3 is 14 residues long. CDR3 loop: CASSSGQGYNEQFF. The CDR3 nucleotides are TGTGCCAGCAGCTCGGGACAGGGTTACAATGAGCAGTTCTTC.

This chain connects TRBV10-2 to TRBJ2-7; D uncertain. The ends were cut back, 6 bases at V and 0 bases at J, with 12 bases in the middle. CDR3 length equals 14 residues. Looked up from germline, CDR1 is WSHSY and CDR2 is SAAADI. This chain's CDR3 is CASSPPLSSYEQYF. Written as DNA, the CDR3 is TGCGCCAGCAGCCCTCCGCTGAGCTCCTACGAGCAGTACTTC.

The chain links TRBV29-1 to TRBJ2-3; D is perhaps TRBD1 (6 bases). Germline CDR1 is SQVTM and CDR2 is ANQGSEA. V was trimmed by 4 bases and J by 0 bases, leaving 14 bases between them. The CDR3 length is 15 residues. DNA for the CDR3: TGCAGCGTTGCGTCCGGACAGACTAGCACAGATACGCAGTATTTT. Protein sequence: CSVASGQTSTDTQYF.

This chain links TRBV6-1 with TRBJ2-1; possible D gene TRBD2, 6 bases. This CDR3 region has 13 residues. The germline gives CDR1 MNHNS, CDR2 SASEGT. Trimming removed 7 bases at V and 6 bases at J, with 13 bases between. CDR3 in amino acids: CASTREVGNEQFF. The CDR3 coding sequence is TGTGCCAGCACCAGGGAGGTGGGCAATGAGCAGTTCTTC.

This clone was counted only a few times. The CDR3 DNA reads as TGTGCCAGCAGTTTTTTAAATCAGCCCCAGCATTTT. This encodes CASSFLNQPQHF. This chain joins TRBV28 and TRBJ1-5; D is unresolved. The germline gives CDR1 MDHEN, CDR2 SYDVKM. The V gene lost 3 bases and the J gene lost 4 bases, with 4 bases spanning the gap. The CDR3 is 12 residues long.

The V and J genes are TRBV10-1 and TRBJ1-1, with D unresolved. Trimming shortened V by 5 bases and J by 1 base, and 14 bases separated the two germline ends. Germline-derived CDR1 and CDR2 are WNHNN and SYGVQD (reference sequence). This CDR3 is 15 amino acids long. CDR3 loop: CASSPNSARNTEAFF. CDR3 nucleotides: TGCGCCAGCAGTCCCAACTCCGCACGGAACACTGAAGCTTTCTTT.

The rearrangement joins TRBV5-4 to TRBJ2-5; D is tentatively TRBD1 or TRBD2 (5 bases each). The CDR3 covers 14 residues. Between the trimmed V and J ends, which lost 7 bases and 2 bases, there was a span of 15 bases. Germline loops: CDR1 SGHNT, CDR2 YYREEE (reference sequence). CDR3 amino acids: CASSPGRTQETQYF. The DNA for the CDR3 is TGTGCCAGCTCCCCGGGACGAACACAAGAGACCCAGTACTTC.

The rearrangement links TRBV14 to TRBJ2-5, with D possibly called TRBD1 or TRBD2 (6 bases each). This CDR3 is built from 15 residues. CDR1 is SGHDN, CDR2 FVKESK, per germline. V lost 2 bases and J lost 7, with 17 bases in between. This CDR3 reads CASSQKGGVGGTQYF. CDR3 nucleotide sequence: TGTGCCAGCAGCCAAAAGGGGGGCGTCGGCGGGACCCAGTACTTC.